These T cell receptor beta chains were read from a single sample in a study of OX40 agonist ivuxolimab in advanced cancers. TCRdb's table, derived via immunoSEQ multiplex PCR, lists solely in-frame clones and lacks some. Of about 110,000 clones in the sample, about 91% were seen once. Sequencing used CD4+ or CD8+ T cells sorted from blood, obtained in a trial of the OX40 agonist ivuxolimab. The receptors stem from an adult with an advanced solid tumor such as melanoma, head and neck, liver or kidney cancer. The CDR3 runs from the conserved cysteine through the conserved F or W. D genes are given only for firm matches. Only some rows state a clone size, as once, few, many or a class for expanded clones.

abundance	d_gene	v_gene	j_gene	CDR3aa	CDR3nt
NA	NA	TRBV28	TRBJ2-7	CASSFQPSSEQYF	TGTGCCAGCAGTTTTCAGCCTAGTAGCGAGCAGTACTTC
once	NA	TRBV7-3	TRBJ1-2	CASSPREGDGYTF	TGTGCCAGCAGCCCAAGGGAGGGGGATGGCTACACCTTC
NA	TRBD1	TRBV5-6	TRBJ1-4	CASSSEAGQGSEKLFF	TGTGCCAGCAGCTCAGAGGCGGGACAGGGGAGTGAAAAACTGTTTTTT
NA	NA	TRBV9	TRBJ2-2	CASSVEAGELFF	TGTGCCAGCAGCGTCGAAGCCGGGGAGCTGTTTTTT
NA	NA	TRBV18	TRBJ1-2	CASSPAGSANYGYTF	TGTGCCAGCTCACCGGCGGGTTCGGCCAACTATGGCTACACCTTC
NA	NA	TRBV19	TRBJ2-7	CASSIGTLQYF	TGTGCCAGTAGTATTGGAACTCTCCAGTACTTC
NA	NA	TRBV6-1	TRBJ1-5	CASSEFRSSNQPQHF	TGTGCCAGCAGTGAATTCCGGTCTAGCAATCAGCCCCAGCATTTT
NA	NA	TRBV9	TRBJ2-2	CASSVGGELFF	TGTGCCAGCAGCGTAGGGGGGGAGCTGTTTTTT
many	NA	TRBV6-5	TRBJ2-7	CASLGPVGEQYF	TGTGCCAGCTTAGGACCTGTCGGCGAGCAGTACTTC
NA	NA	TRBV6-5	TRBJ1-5	CASSYSFGSNQPQHF	TGTGCCAGCAGTTACTCTTTTGGGAGCAATCAGCCCCAGCATTTT
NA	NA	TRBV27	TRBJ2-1	CASRPGTVYNEQFF	TGTGCCAGCAGGCCCGGGACTGTTTACAATGAGCAGTTCTTC
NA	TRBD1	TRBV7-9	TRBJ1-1	CASSLDGTGSVNTEAFF	TGTGCCAGCAGCTTAGACGGGACAGGGAGCGTGAACACTGAAGCTTTCTTT
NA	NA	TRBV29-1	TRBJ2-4	CSATGTDKNIQYF	TGCAGCGCGACCGGGACTGACAAAAACATTCAGTACTTC
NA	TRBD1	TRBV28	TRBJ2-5	CASSYPQGETQYF	TGTGCCAGCAGTTATCCACAGGGGGAGACCCAGTACTTC
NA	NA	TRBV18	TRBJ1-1	CASSFSQGNTEAFF	TGTGCCAGCTCATTTTCACAGGGGAACACTGAAGCTTTCTTT
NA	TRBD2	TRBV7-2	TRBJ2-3	CASSPQGSGSFPDTQYF	TGTGCCAGCAGCCCCCAGGGTAGCGGGAGTTTTCCAGATACGCAGTATTTT
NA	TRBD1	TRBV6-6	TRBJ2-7	CASSSGTGTYEQYF	TGTGCCAGCAGTTCGGGGACAGGTACCTACGAGCAGTACTTC
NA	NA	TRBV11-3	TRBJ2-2	CASSLGSRTNTGELFF	TGTGCCAGCAGCTTAGGTTCGCGGACGAACACCGGGGAGCTGTTTTTT
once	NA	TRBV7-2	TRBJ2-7	CASSLEIGGEQYF	TGTGCCAGCAGCTTAGAGATAGGGGGCGAGCAGTACTTC